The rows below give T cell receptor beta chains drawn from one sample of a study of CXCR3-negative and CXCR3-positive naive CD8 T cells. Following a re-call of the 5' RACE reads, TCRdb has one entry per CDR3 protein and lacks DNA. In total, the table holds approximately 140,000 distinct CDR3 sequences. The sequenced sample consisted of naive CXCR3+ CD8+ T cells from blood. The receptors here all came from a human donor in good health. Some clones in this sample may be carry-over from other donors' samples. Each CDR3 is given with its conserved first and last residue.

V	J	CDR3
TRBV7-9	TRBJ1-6	CASSLWALGTGDYPLHF
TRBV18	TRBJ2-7	CASSPWNQDLEQYF
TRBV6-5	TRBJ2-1	CASSPSGTNEQFF
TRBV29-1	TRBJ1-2	CSVEKVTLDYGYTF
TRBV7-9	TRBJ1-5	CASSLADSNQPQHF
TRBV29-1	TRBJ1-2	CSVEDLDGYTF
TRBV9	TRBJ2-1	CVSSVAEGGVYNEQFF
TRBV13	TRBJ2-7	CASSLSGSHEQYF
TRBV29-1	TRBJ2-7	CSVLPGLGNEQYF
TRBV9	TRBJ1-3	CASSEYVTRGNTIYF
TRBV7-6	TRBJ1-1	CASSPPDLNTEAFF
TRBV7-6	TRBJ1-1	CASRSLGEGEGNTEAFF
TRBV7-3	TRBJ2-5	CASRGSAQETQYF
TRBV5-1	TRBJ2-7	CASSSSGGTYEQYF
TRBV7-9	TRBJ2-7	CASSFKSAGLIHEQYF
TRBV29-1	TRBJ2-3	CSARLAGAADTQYF
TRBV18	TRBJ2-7	CASSLPGDEQYF
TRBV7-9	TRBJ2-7	CASSWDGEGYEQYF
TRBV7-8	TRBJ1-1	CASSLEADTIEAFF
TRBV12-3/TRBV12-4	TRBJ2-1	CASSLADRVGNEQFF
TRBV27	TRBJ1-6	CASSTISVGDFTINSPLHF
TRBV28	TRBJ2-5	CASSPGIPQETQYF
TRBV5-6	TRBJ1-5	CASSLRAGIQPQHF
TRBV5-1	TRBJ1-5	CASSMTGQSNQPQHF
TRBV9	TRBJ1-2	CASSGESECYTF
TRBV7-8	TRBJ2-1	CASSFQVGGNEQFF
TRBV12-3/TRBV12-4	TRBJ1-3	CASSEDSYGNTIYF